This T cell receptor beta chain was retrieved from a study of T-cell memory formation after mild COVID-19 (TCRdb year 2021). Concerning the study at large: TCR sequence clusters from the two donors were largely donor specific. In a couple of donors, T-cell clones that expanded and contracted after mild COVID-19 were tracked by sequencing TCRalpha and TCRbeta repertoires over time. Two young, previously healthy adult volunteers made up the cohort, one male and one female. The full study reports these points: SARS-CoV-2 specificity was not confirmed for the second-wave clones peaking on day 37. The study included only a couple of mild cases, and larger cohorts that include severe cases with pre-infection samples were judged to be necessary. Clones contracting from day 15 to 85 had balanced CD4/CD8 phenotypes, while a second wave expanding from day 15 to 37 was biased towards CD4+. Some responding clones were found in pre-infection memory, which suggests that pre-existing cross-reactive memory T cells took part in the SARS-CoV-2 response. Contracting CD4+ clones were found mainly in CM and EM memory subsets, while CD8+ clones were enriched in EMRA.

Ficoll-Paque density gradient centrifugation was the method used to isolate PBMCs. On this clonotype itself: The antigen it binds to is not known. No much larger clonotype is one base removed from it; base qualities were not supplied.

The listed sequencing device is Illumina NovaSeq 6000. Using 5'RACE with constant-segment primers, TCRalpha and TCRbeta cDNA libraries were constructed, with sample barcodes and unique molecular identifiers added in the process. RNA was extracted from every sample with Trizol reagent. Library amplification was performed in two PCR steps, and a second sample barcode and Illumina TruSeq adapters were introduced in the second step. Libraries were sequenced on an Illumina NovaSeq with 2 x 150 bp paired-end reads. Processing in the source paper ran as follows. With migec v1.2.7, reads were demultiplexed and then collapsed into UMI-guided consensus sequences. With mixcr v2.1.11, UMI consensuses were aligned to TRA and TRB V and J templates and assembled into clonotypes. Expanded or contracted clonotypes were those called significant by both edgeR and NoisET, with noise models trained on biological replicates. edgeR calls used a false discovery rate-adjusted p below 0.01 and a log2 fold-change threshold of 1. As an exploratory analysis of dynamics, PCA with hierarchical clustering was applied to max-normalized trajectories of the 1000 most abundant clonotypes. Separately sequenced CD4+ and CD8+ repertoires were used to assign the CD4 or CD8 phenotype of responding clones. The public reads were run again by TCRdb, first through fastp at Q25 and then through MiXCR, and only productive beta chains were kept. Each CDR3 protein appears once, grouped with its most common genes and DNA. The V and J calls and clone size are TCRdb's, not the authors'. The sample profile shows 470,000 or so distinct CDR3 sequences; about 20% of them were found once. Approximately 13% of the sample is held by the ten biggest clonotypes.

The CDR3 starts with the cysteine, ends with the phenylalanine, and has 17 residues. Just CDR3 DNA is preserved here, 51 bases in frame from base 1. Taken from the germline V gene, the CDR1 and CDR2 loops are SGDLS and YYNGEE. Trimming costs V 3 bases and J 2 bases, and their ends lie 19 bases apart. The specimen sequenced was PBMCs or a T cell subset sorted from them (not recorded which). This chain is built from TRBV9 and TRBJ2-3; the best D guess is TRBD2, with 6 bases matching. This clonotype was sampled from an adult woman who had mild COVID-19 (a few samples of this study predate the infection). The sample titles of this study are shuffled in the database, so cell type and time point are left out; the donor was told from shared clones. The DNA is as follows: TGTGCCAGCAGCGGATCGACTAGAAACTCCTTCACAGATACGCAGTATTTT. Translated, it reads CASSGSTRNSFTDTQYF.